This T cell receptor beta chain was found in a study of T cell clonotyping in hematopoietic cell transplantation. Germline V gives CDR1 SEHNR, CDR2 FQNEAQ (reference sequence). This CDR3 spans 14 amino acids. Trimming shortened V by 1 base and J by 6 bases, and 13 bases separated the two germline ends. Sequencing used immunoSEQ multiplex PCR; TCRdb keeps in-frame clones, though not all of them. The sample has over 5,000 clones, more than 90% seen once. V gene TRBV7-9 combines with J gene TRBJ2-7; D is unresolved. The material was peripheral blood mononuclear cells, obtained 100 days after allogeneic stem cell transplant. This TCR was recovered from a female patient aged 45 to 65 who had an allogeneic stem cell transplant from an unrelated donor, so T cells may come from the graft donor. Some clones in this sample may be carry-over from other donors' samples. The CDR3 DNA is TGTGCCAGCAGCTTAGTTCTCCTATCGGGCGAGCAGTACTTC. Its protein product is CASSLVLLSGEQYF.